Listed below are T cell receptor beta chains from one sample, sequenced in a study of cytotoxic CD8 clonotypes in ibrutinib-treated CLL. Produced via immunoSEQ multiplex PCR; TCRdb's table is partial and in-frame only. The sample has 190,000 or so clones, over 60% seen once. The specimen was PBMCs, collected after 24 months of ibrutinib treatment. The receptors here all came from a human donor with chronic lymphocytic leukemia. The CDR3 runs from the conserved cysteine through the conserved F or W. Each record gives: V gene, J gene, D gene, CDR3 DNA, CDR3 protein. D genes are given only for firm matches.

V: TRBV15
J: TRBJ2-2
D: .
DNA: TGTGCCACAAGGGAGAGCTACACCGGGGAGCTGTTTTTT
CDR3: CATRESYTGELFF

V: TRBV5-4
J: TRBJ2-7
D: .
DNA: TGTGCCAGCGCCCCCTACGAGCAGTACTTC
CDR3: CASAPYEQYF

V: TRBV28
J: TRBJ2-7
D: TRBD2
DNA: TGTGCCAGCAGTGCCCCGGGACTAGCGGGAGACGAGCAGTACTTC
CDR3: CASSAPGLAGDEQYF

V: TRBV25-1
J: TRBJ2-7
D: .
DNA: TGTGCCAGCAGTCAAGCAACCGTAACCTACGAGCAGTACTTC
CDR3: CASSQATVTYEQYF

V: TRBV2
J: TRBJ2-3
D: .
DNA: TGTGCCAGCAACCTCGATACGCAGTATTTT
CDR3: CASNLDTQYF

V: TRBV4-3
J: TRBJ2-1
D: TRBD2
DNA: TGCGCCAGCAGCCAAGCGGCGGGGCCCTCGGCGGGAGGGCAGTTCTTC
CDR3: CASSQAAGPSAGGQFF

V: TRBV5-1
J: TRBJ2-1
D: TRBD2
DNA: TGCGCCAGCACCCCCCTTCCGGGAGGAACCTACAATGAGCAGTTCTTC
CDR3: CASTPLPGGTYNEQFF

V: TRBV5-1
J: TRBJ2-7
D: TRBD2
DNA: TGCGCCAGCAGCTCCCTAGCGGGATCCTACGAGCAGTACTTC
CDR3: CASSSLAGSYEQYF

V: TRBV25-1
J: TRBJ2-3
D: TRBD1
DNA: TGTGCCAGCAGTGGCGGGACAGGGTGGACAGATACGCAGTATTTT
CDR3: CASSGGTGWTDTQYF

V: TRBV10-3
J: TRBJ1-5
D: .
DNA: TGTGCCATCAGTGACGGGGGTACGGGCAATCAGCCCCAGCATTTT
CDR3: CAISDGGTGNQPQHF